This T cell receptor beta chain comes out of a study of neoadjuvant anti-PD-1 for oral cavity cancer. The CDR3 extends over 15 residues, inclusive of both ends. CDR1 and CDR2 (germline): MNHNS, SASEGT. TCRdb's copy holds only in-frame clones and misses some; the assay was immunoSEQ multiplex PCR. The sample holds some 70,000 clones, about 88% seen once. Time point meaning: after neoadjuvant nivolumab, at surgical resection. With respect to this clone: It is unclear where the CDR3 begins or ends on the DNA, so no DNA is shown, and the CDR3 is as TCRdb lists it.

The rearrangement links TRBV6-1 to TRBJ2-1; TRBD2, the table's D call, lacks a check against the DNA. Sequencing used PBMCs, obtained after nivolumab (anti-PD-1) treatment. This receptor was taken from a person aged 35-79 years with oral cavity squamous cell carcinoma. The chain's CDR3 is CASILGGRAANEQFF.